This TCR beta chain was recovered during a study of blood T cell repertoires in COVID-19. At the level of the study: The samples span acute and convalescent COVID-19 from the United States, Italy and Spain.

Produced via immunoSEQ multiplex PCR; TCRdb's table is partial and in-frame only. The sample includes about 160,000 clones, around 85% seen only once; the top ten take less than 3.5%. The CDR3 extends over 14 amino acids. Germline CDR1 is MGHRA and CDR2 is YSYEKL. The V end lost 0 bases, the J end lost 7 bases, and 10 bases lay between the germline ends. The origin of this receptor is a man aged 65 to 79 with acute or convalescent COVID-19. This chain uses TRBV4-1 with TRBJ2-1, with D perhaps matching TRBD1 (5 bases). The sequenced sample was peripheral blood. CDR3 in amino acids: CASSQEGRVNEQFF. For the CDR3, the DNA is TGCGCCAGCAGCCAAGAGGGCAGGGTGAATGAGCAGTTCTTC.